Shown below are 23 T cell receptor beta chains from a single sample sequenced in a study of blood T cell repertoires in COVID-19. Profiled with immunoSEQ multiplex PCR; TCRdb holds only in-frame clones, not every one. The sample has 30,000 to 40,000 clones; 75% to 90% are singletons. The sample comprised peripheral blood. The receptors originated from a man aged 55-75 years with acute or convalescent COVID-19.

This sequence joins TRBV9 and TRBJ2-3; TRBD2 agrees at 8 bases. V was clipped by 0 bases and J by 0 bases; unmatched bases: 12. Germline assignment: CDR1 SGDLS and CDR2 YYNGEE. The CDR3 is 19 residues long. The CDR3, as DNA: TGTGCCAGCAGCGTAGGAGGTTCAGGCTCTAGCGGGAGCACAGATACGCAGTATTTT. Amino acid sequence: CASSVGGSGSSGSTDTQYF.

The count of this clone is one. The chain has TRBV5-1 and TRBJ2-1; 7 nucleotides agree with TRBD2. Trimming removed 0 bases from V and 5 bases from J; junction bases left unmatched: 8. The germline gives CDR1 SGHRS, CDR2 YFSETQ. CDR3 length: 16 amino acids. The CDR3 spells CASSLVRASGDNEQFF. The CDR3 region has the DNA TGCGCCAGCAGCTTGGTGCGGGCTAGCGGCGACAATGAGCAGTTCTTC.

The chain couples TRBV7-9 to TRBJ2-4; 10 bases are shared with TRBD2. CDR3 length: 17 residues. Per germline, CDR1 SEHNR and CDR2 FQNEAQ (reference sequence). After removal of 5 bases from V and 7 bases from J, the junction contained 14 bases not matched to a gene. The CDR3 loop is CASSRPGLATWGNIQYF. The CDR3 nucleotides are TGTGCCAGCAGCCGTCCGGGACTAGCGACCTGGGGGAACATTCAGTACTTC.

The V gene is TRBV6-1, the J gene TRBJ1-2; TRBD1 might be the D (5 bases). V dropped 4 bases and J dropped 4 bases, with 22 bases sitting between them. Germline V gene lookup returns CDR1 MNHNS and CDR2 SASEGT. The CDR3 has 17 residues. The CDR3 nucleotides read TGTGCCAGCAGTGCCGGTCGCTCGCAGGGCTTCTCCTATGGCTACACCTTC. This codes for CASSAGRSQGFSYGYTF.

The chain joins TRBV18 to TRBJ1-1; tentative D call: TRBD1 (6 bases). Germline-derived CDR1 and CDR2 are KGHSH and LQKENI. CDR3 length equals 13 residues. Trimming stripped 2 bases from V and 6 bases from J, with 10 bases between. The CDR3 region is CASSPLAGAEAFF. In DNA form, the CDR3 reads TGTGCCAGCTCACCATTGGCAGGGGCTGAAGCTTTCTTT.

The gene calls are TRBV5-6 and TRBJ2-1, with 8 bases identical to TRBD1. The CDR3 sequence is 17 residues long. Germline CDR1 SGHDT, CDR2 YYEEEE. V dropped 6 bases and J dropped 4; count of bases not matched to a gene: 15. This CDR3 is CASTAFSRGLGYNEQFF. The CDR3 DNA reads TGTGCCAGCACCGCTTTCAGCAGGGGGCTCGGGTACAATGAGCAGTTCTTC.

This clone was counted between two and nine times. This chain links TRBV19 with TRBJ1-6; 9 positions agree with TRBD1. CDR1 LNHDA and CDR2 SQIVND come from the germline V gene (reference sequence). The junction had 6 bases not matched to a gene; V was cut back by 5 bases and J by 10 bases. This CDR3 has 14 residues. CDR3 sequence reads: CASSEGTGRSPLHF. As DNA, the CDR3 is TGTGCCAGTAGTGAGGGGACAGGGCGATCACCCCTCCACTTT.

V gene TRBV29-1 combines with J gene TRBJ2-7, with 9 nucleotides matching TRBD2. The CDR3 extends over 14 amino acids. Trimming took 7 bases from V and 4 from J; bases not matched to a gene: 11. Germline V gene lookup returns CDR1 SQVTM and CDR2 ANQGSEA. CDR3 sequence reads: CSASKGSGSYEQYV. Here the CDR3 DNA reads TGCAGCGCCTCAAAGGGTAGCGGGAGTTACGAGCAGTACGTC.

The CDR3 sequence is CASRGLADNTGELFF. Written as DNA, the CDR3 is TGTGCCAGCCGAGGACTAGCGGATAACACCGGGGAGCTGTTTTTT. This chain links TRBV3-1 (or the pseudogene TRBV3-2) with TRBJ2-2; the match to TRBD2 covers 10 bases. Unmatched junction bases numbered 5, after V lost 8 bases and J lost 2 bases. Germline values: CDR1 LGHDT, CDR2 YNNKEL (reference sequence). The CDR3 is 15 residues long.

The chain combines TRBV4-2 with TRBJ2-4, with TRBD2 matching over 11 bases. Losses at the gene ends were 4 bases for V and 0 bases for J; bases not matched to a gene: 5. The CDR3 is made up of 17 amino acids. In germline, CDR1 is LGHNA, CDR2 YNFKEQ. Here the CDR3 reads CASSPTTSGVAKNIQYF. The CDR3 DNA is TGTGCCAGCAGCCCAACGACTAGCGGGGTAGCCAAAAACATTCAGTACTTC.

The chain combines TRBV11-3 with TRBJ2-2; TRBD1 aligns across 8 bases. Germline-derived CDR1 and CDR2 are SGHNT and YENEEA. The CDR3 loop spans 18 amino acids. J was trimmed by 2 bases and V by 5 bases; bases with no gene match: 13. CDR3 sequence reads: CASSMDRVISGNTGELFF. The CDR3 DNA sequence: TGTGCCAGCAGCATGGACAGGGTTATTAGCGGCAACACCGGGGAGCTGTTTTTT.

V is TRBV27 and J is TRBJ2-7, with 7 nucleotides matching TRBD1. CDR3 length: 14 amino acids. Looked up from germline, CDR1 is MNHEY and CDR2 is SMNVEV (reference sequence). The trim removed 3 bases at V and 5 bases at J, leaving 7 bases unmatched. The CDR3 region is CASSFRGGADEQYF. The CDR3 DNA is TGTGCCAGCAGTTTCCGAGGGGGCGCCGACGAGCAGTACTTC.

This clone was counted a few times. The chain carries TRBV18 and TRBJ2-7; 8 positions agree with TRBD1. Unmatched junction bases numbered 1, after V lost 4 bases and J lost 5 bases. Germline V gives CDR1 KGHSH, CDR2 LQKENI. The CDR3 contains 12 residues. CDR3 sequence (DNA): TGTGCCAGCTCACTGACAGGGGACGAGCAGTACGTC. This gives the protein CASSLTGDEQYV.

The genes are TRBV7-9 and TRBJ1-2; D gene unclear. With 5 bases removed from V and 1 base from J, the gap between germline ends came to 14 bases. CDR1 and CDR2 (germline): SEHNR, FQNEAQ (reference sequence). The CDR3 consists of 15 residues. The CDR3 sequence is CASSPDFGDNYGYTF. The CDR3 DNA sequence: TGTGCCAGCAGCCCTGACTTCGGAGATAACTATGGCTACACCTTC.

The genes are TRBV10-3 and TRBJ2-3; the match to TRBD2 covers 8 bases. V lost 6 bases to trimming and J lost 2 bases; unmatched junction nucleotides: 4. Germline-derived CDR1 and CDR2 are ENHRY and SYGVKD. The CDR3 covers 14 residues. This CDR3 is CAISQLAVTDTQYF. Here the CDR3 DNA reads TGTGCCATCAGCCAACTAGCGGTCACAGATACGCAGTATTTT.

The chain combines TRBV28 with TRBJ2-3; 12 bases agree with TRBD2. The CDR3 is made up of 15 amino acids. CDR1 is MDHEN and CDR2 is SYDVKM in the germline V gene. The trim removed 6 bases at V and 3 bases at J, leaving 4 bases unmatched. In DNA, the CDR3 is TGTGCCAGCAGGACTAGCGGGAGTAAGACAGATACGCAGTATTTT. Its translation: CASRTSGSKTDTQYF.

V and J are TRBV5-1 and TRBJ1-3; D might be TRBD1 (6 bases). The CDR3 consists of 14 residues. Germline lookup yields CDR1 SGHRS and CDR2 YFSETQ. With 4 bases removed from V and 5 bases from J, the gap between germline ends came to 13 bases. The CDR3 loop reads CASSPDSVRNTIYF. The CDR3 DNA reads TGCGCCAGCAGCCCGGACAGTGTTAGAAACACCATATATTTT.

The chain couples TRBV19 to TRBJ2-7; a weak D match, TRBD1 (5 bases). In germline, CDR1 is LNHDA, CDR2 SQIVND (reference sequence). The CDR3 loop spans 12 amino acids. The V and J ends lost 5 bases and 4 bases respectively, with 9 bases between them. CDR3 loop: CASSSPGYEQYF. The CDR3 region has the DNA TGTGCCAGTAGTTCCCCAGGGTACGAGCAGTACTTC.

In nucleotides, the CDR3 is TGTGCCAGCAGCCCGATAGCTGGGACAGGGGGTTACGAGCAGTACTTC. Its protein product is CASSPIAGTGGYEQYF. V usage is TRBV3-1 (or the pseudogene TRBV3-2) and J usage is TRBJ2-7; 11 nucleotides line up with TRBD1. V was pared by 4 bases and J by 4 bases, with 9 bases of the junction left unmatched. Germline values: CDR1 LGHDT, CDR2 YNNKEL (reference sequence). The CDR3 is made up of 16 amino acids.

Only one count was recorded for this clone. The V call is TRBV24-1, the J call TRBJ2-3; tentatively, D is TRBD1 (5 bases). V dropped 6 bases and J dropped 1 base, with 13 bases sitting between them. The CDR3 covers 15 residues. Per germline, CDR1 KGHDR and CDR2 SFDVKD. Written as DNA, the CDR3 is TGTGCCACCAGTCACTATGCAGGGCGCACAGATACGCAGTATTTT. This sequence encodes CATSHYAGRTDTQYF.

This clone was counted between two and nine times. The chain recombines TRBV5-1 with TRBJ2-5; 8 nucleotides align to TRBD1. The germline V gene has CDR1 SGHRS and CDR2 YFSETQ. Trimming cost V 3 bases and J 13 bases; bases outside gene matches: 5. This CDR3 spans 11 amino acids. The CDR3 loop reads CASSYGQGWYF. The CDR3 DNA follows: TGCGCCAGCAGCTATGGACAGGGTTGGTACTTC.

J is TRBJ2-1 and V is TRBV27, with 15 bases aligning to TRBD2. Trimming cost V 5 bases and J 9 bases; bases outside gene matches: 11. Germline V gives CDR1 MNHEY, CDR2 SMNVEV (reference sequence). This CDR3 spans 17 amino acids. The CDR3 spells CASSLFGLAGGMGEQFF. The CDR3 DNA reads TGTGCCAGCAGTCTATTCGGACTAGCGGGAGGGATGGGTGAGCAGTTCTTC.

The gene calls are TRBV6-5 and TRBJ1-2; no clear D gene. The germline V gene encodes CDR1 MNHEY and CDR2 SVGAGI. CDR3 size: 14 residues. Trimming shortened V by 5 bases and J by 3 bases, and 13 bases separated the two germline ends. DNA for the CDR3: TGTGCCAGCAGTCGGGGAGAGGAGGACTATGGCTACACCTTC. This sequence encodes CASSRGEEDYGYTF.